These T cell receptor beta chains were read from a single sample in a study of graft-versus-host responses after intestinal transplantation. Method: immunoSEQ multiplex PCR; TCRdb's copy keeps in-frame clones and lacks some. The profile covers about 120,000 clones, with roughly 95% appearing a single time and 3% to 3.5% taken by the ten largest. Their cognate antigens are unknown. The source was unstimulated CD8+ T cells sorted from spleen or lymph node cells, collected before intestinal transplant. Receptor source: a human donor who received an intestinal transplant. Each CDR3 is given with its conserved first and last residue. Where a row states a size, it is once, few, many or the class of an expanded clone; other rows omit it.

cdr3_length: 14
clone_size: NA
v_call: TRBV27
cdr3_aa: CASRRSLDYYEQYF

cdr3_length: 13
clone_size: few
v_call: TRBV7-8
cdr3_aa: CASSLNQNTEAFF

cdr3_length: 17
clone_size: NA
v_call: TRBV7-6
cdr3_aa: CASSSDPGVSSYNEQFF

cdr3_length: 16
clone_size: NA
v_call: TRBV5-1
cdr3_aa: CASSVARGLRDTEAFF

cdr3_length: 13
clone_size: NA
v_call: TRBV6-6
cdr3_aa: CASSYAGYNEQFF

cdr3_length: 18
clone_size: NA
v_call: TRBV7-9
cdr3_aa: CASSLEVRHPALNTEAFF

cdr3_length: 17
clone_size: NA
v_call: TRBV5-4
cdr3_aa: CASTRSGRVRSSNEQFF

cdr3_length: 13
clone_size: NA
v_call: TRBV19
cdr3_aa: CASGWGLSYEQYF

cdr3_length: 13
clone_size: few
v_call: TRBV30
cdr3_aa: CAWSVAPRNEQYF

cdr3_length: 15
clone_size: NA
v_call: TRBV19
cdr3_aa: CASSIRGRVNQPQHF

cdr3_length: 14
clone_size: NA
v_call: TRBV27
cdr3_aa: CASSLAPSQASAFF